This T cell receptor beta chain was documented in a study of blood T cell repertoires in COVID-19. V was shortened by 4 bases and J by 0 bases, with 10 bases between the two germline ends. The CDR3 runs 14 residues. CDR1 is WNHNN, CDR2 SYGVQD, per germline (reference sequence). Researchers sorted participants into cohorts using their self-reported clinical history. Profiling relied on immunoSEQ multiplex PCR, and the TCRdb table lists in-frame clones only, not all of them. Among a few hundred thousand clones listed, around nine tenths were seen once. The gene calls are TRBV10-1 and TRBJ2-7; a weak D match, TRBD1 (5 bases). The sample comprised PBMCs or T cells enriched from blood (not recorded which). The source is a woman between 55 and 75 years old who had recovered from COVID-19. CDR3 nucleotide sequence: TGCGCCAGCAGTGCGACAGATCCCTCCTACGAGCAGTACTTC. Residues: CASSATDPSYEQYF.